The 22 T cell receptor beta chains given below trace back to one sample, sequenced in a study of cytotoxic CD8 clonotypes in ibrutinib-treated CLL. Method: immunoSEQ multiplex PCR; TCRdb's copy keeps in-frame clones and lacks some. Of approximately 42,000 clones in the sample, approximately 74% were seen once. The material sequenced was PBMCs, taken after 12 months of ibrutinib treatment. The receptors shown here come from a human donor with chronic lymphocytic leukemia.

The chain uses TRBV4-3 and TRBJ2-1; D is perhaps TRBD1 or TRBD2 (5 bases each). The V end was cut by 0 bases, the J end by 6 bases, with 12 bases between. Per the germline V gene, CDR1 is LGHNA and CDR2 is YSLEER. The CDR3 runs 15 residues. CDR3 DNA: TGCGCCAGCAGCCAAGATGGGCCGGGACGCAATGAGCAGTTCTTC. This translates into CASSQDGPGRNEQFF.

The chain carries TRBV6-4 and TRBJ1-1, with no clear D. The CDR3 extends over 13 amino acids. V was cut by 0 bases and J by 6 bases, with 8 bases left in between. Germline loops: CDR1 MRHNA, CDR2 SNTAGT. The CDR3 here is CASSDSGRAEAFF. In nucleotides, the CDR3 is TGTGCCAGCAGTGACTCGGGGAGGGCTGAAGCTTTCTTT.

This clone showed up just a few times. The rearrangement joins TRBV6-1 to TRBJ1-5; 7 positions agree with TRBD1. Germline V gene lookup returns CDR1 MNHNS and CDR2 SASEGT. J lost 1 base, V lost 4 bases, and 1 base had no gene match. The CDR3 is made up of 14 amino acids. DNA for the CDR3: TGTGCCAGCAGTGGGGGACAGAGCAATCAGCCCCAGCATTTT. Protein: CASSGGQSNQPQHF.

The rearrangement links TRBV2 to TRBJ2-2; D might be TRBD2 (6 bases). Deletions cut 6 bases from V and 5 bases from J, with 13 bases between. Germline CDR1 SNHLY, CDR2 FYNNEI. The CDR3 consists of 14 residues. CDR3 sequence (DNA): TGTGCCAGCAGAGAGGGACTGCGTACCGGGGAGCTGTTTTTT. This sequence encodes CASREGLRTGELFF.

V is TRBV7-2 and J is TRBJ2-1, with a weak D call TRBD1 (5 bases). Germline lookup yields CDR1 SGHTA and CDR2 FQGNSA. This CDR3 has 15 amino acids. V dropped 1 base and J dropped 7 bases, with 14 bases sitting between them. This CDR3 reads CASSLERGGVNEQFF. CDR3 DNA: TGTGCCAGCAGCTTAGAAAGGGGTGGGGTGAATGAGCAGTTCTTC.

The rearrangement joins TRBV28 to TRBJ2-7, with D hard to call. The CDR3 length is 16 residues. Trimming pared 6 bases from V and 0 bases from J, leaving 18 bases between. Germline CDR1 and CDR2: MDHEN and SYDVKM. The CDR3 protein is CASSPPGPVPSYEQYF. CDR3 DNA sequence: TGTGCCAGCAGCCCACCTGGACCAGTTCCCTCCTACGAGCAGTACTTC.

J is TRBJ1-2 and V is TRBV30; TRBD1 matches at 7 bases. From germline, CDR1 is GTSNPN and CDR2 SVGIG (reference sequence). The CDR3 runs to 15 residues. With V trimmed by 0 bases and J by 8 bases, 12 bases remained unmatched. Written as DNA, the CDR3 is TGTGCCTGGAGTGTCCCGGGGACAGTTGGAAAAGGCTACACCTTC. Amino acid sequence: CAWSVPGTVGKGYTF. Complete variable domain (other parts from reference TRBV30 and TRBJ1-2): SQTIHQWPATLVQPVGSPLSLECTVEGTSNPNLYWYRQAAGRGLQLLFYSVGIGQISSEVPQNLSASRPQDRQFILSSKKLLLSDSGFYLCAWSVPGTVGKGYTFGSGTRLTVV.

V and J are TRBV28 and TRBJ1-2; D might be TRBD1 (5 bases). The CDR3 runs to 14 residues. Germline assignment: CDR1 MDHEN and CDR2 SYDVKM. V was cut by 5 bases and J by 2 bases, with 12 bases left in between. The DNA of the CDR3 is TGTGCCAGCAGTGCTGGGACTTCCAACTATGGCTACACCTTC. Its protein is CASSAGTSNYGYTF.

The chain links TRBV4-2 to TRBJ2-6; no firm D call. Germline CDR1 LGHNA, CDR2 YNFKEQ. Trimming removed 0 bases from V and 0 bases from J, with 3 bases in between. The CDR3 is 15 amino acids. The CDR3 reads CASSQDASGANVLTF. Here the CDR3 DNA reads TGTGCCAGCAGCCAAGATGCCTCTGGGGCCAACGTCCTGACTTTC.

A few counts support this clone. The chain couples TRBV9 to TRBJ1-5; 8 bases map to TRBD1. The CDR3 length is 15 residues. From germline, CDR1 is SGDLS and CDR2 YYNGEE. Trimming at V came to 2 bases and at J to 4 bases, leaving 5 bases not matched to a gene. This chain's CDR3 is CASSVSGQANQPQHF. The CDR3 DNA is TGTGCCAGCAGCGTTTCGGGACAGGCGAATCAGCCCCAGCATTTT.

The CDR3 region is CASRSLTPYRGTNYGYTF. The CDR3 bases are TGCGCCAGCCGATCCCTTACCCCCTATCGAGGGACTAACTATGGCTACACCTTC. This chain uses TRBV5-1 with TRBJ1-2, with no clear D. Germline CDR1 is SGHRS and CDR2 is YFSETQ. The CDR3 totals 18 residues. V was cut by 7 bases and J by 0 bases, with 25 bases left in between.

The rearrangement links TRBV21-1 to TRBJ2-5; the DNA was not used to check the table's D call, TRBD2. TRBV21-1 is recorded as a pseudogene. CDR3 length equals 16 residues. This CDR3 reads CASSETSGREGETQYF. As DNA, the CDR3 is TGTGCCAGCAGCGAAACTAGCGGGAGAGAGGGAGAGACCCAGTACTTC.

This clone was picked up one time. The chain is built from TRBV6-5 and TRBJ1-3, with D possibly being TRBD1 (5 bases). Trimming left V 6 bases short and J 9 bases short, with 18 bases between. The CDR3 loop spans 14 amino acids. CDR1 is MNHEY and CDR2 is SVGAGI in the germline V gene. The CDR3 here is CASSRSGTPSTIYF. The CDR3 coding sequence is TGTGCCAGCAGCAGAAGCGGGACGCCCAGCACCATATATTTT.

The V call is TRBV7-9, the J call TRBJ2-1; 14 bases fit TRBD2. The CDR3 extends over 17 amino acids. The J segment lost 6 bases and the V segment lost 6 bases, leaving 10 bases of the junction unmatched. CDR1 is SEHNR and CDR2 is FQNEAQ in the germline V gene (reference sequence). CDR3 amino acids: CASRQTSGRGLSNEQFF. The CDR3 DNA reads TGTGCCAGCAGACAGACTAGCGGGAGGGGGCTGAGCAATGAGCAGTTCTTC.

The chain employs TRBV29-1 and TRBJ1-1; possible D gene TRBD1, 5 bases. V was cut by 6 bases and J by 0 bases, with 11 bases left in between. This CDR3 has 13 amino acids. The germline V gene encodes CDR1 SQVTM and CDR2 ANQGSEA. CDR3 residues: CSVRDWVNTEAFF. The CDR3 bases are TGCAGCGTCAGGGATTGGGTGAACACTGAAGCTTTCTTT.

The chain combines TRBV7-9 with TRBJ2-7, with a weak D call TRBD2 (6 bases). The CDR3 sequence is 16 residues long. Trimming left V 1 base short and J 4 bases short, with 17 bases between. Germline V gene sequence: CDR1 SEHNR, CDR2 FQNEAQ (reference sequence). This chain's CDR3 is CASSLDQGGIQYEQYF. The CDR3, as DNA: TGTGCCAGCAGCTTAGATCAGGGAGGCATCCAATACGAGCAGTACTTC.

The chain carries TRBV11-3 and TRBJ2-2; 9 bases align to TRBD1. The V segment lost 5 bases and the J segment 1 base; nucleotides outside the gene matches: 8. Germline CDR1 and CDR2: SGHNT and YENEEA. CDR3 length equals 17 residues. CDR3 amino acids: CASSHPGQGLNTGELFF. CDR3 bases: TGTGCCAGCAGCCATCCGGGACAGGGTCTGAACACCGGGGAGCTGTTTTTT.

The gene calls are TRBV5-6 and TRBJ1-1, with D perhaps matching TRBD1 (6 bases). Germline CDR1 and CDR2: SGHDT and YYEEEE. With 2 bases removed from V and 5 bases from J, the gap between germline ends came to 13 bases. The CDR3 extends over 14 amino acids. The CDR3 loop is CASSFHRVGTEAFF. DNA for the CDR3: TGTGCCAGCAGCTTCCACAGGGTGGGGACTGAAGCTTTCTTT.

This sequence joins TRBV15 and TRBJ1-4; tentative D call: TRBD1 (6 bases). V was pared by 2 bases and J by 6 bases, with 13 bases between. The CDR3 has 15 residues. The V gene's germline CDR1 is LNHNV and CDR2 YYDKDF (reference sequence). CDR3 coding DNA: TGTGCCACCAGCAGACAAGGGGCAGGGGATGAAAAACTGTTTTTT. It codes for CATSRQGAGDEKLFF.

The chain carries TRBV5-1 and TRBJ1-1, with a possible D match to TRBD1 (5 bases). Between the trimmed V and J ends, which lost 4 bases and 6 bases, there was a span of 19 bases. The germline gives CDR1 SGHRS, CDR2 YFSETQ. The CDR3 totals 15 residues. In DNA form, the CDR3 reads TGCGCCAGCAGCGTCATGGGGGAAGGGAGCGCTGAAGCTTTCTTT. Amino acid sequence: CASSVMGEGSAEAFF.

The V call is TRBV7-2, the J call TRBJ2-7; no definite D call. Trimming pared 5 bases from V and 0 bases from J, leaving 11 bases between. The length of the CDR3 is 14 residues. Germline V lookup: CDR1 SGHTA, CDR2 FQGNSA. This chain's CDR3 is CASSRGGSSYEQYF. DNA of the CDR3: TGTGCCAGCAGCCGCGGCGGCAGCTCCTACGAGCAGTACTTC.

This chain joins TRBV19 and TRBJ2-3; a weak D match, TRBD1 (6 bases). V lost 1 base and J lost 1, with 12 bases in between. Germline values: CDR1 LNHDA, CDR2 SQIVND (reference sequence). The CDR3 loop spans 16 amino acids. The CDR3 region is CASSIGQGYGTDTQYF. CDR3 bases: TGTGCCAGTAGTATAGGTCAGGGGTATGGCACAGATACGCAGTATTTT.